The clone carrying this T cell receptor beta chain was picked up a small number of times. This sample is part of a study of CD8+ T cells in alopecia areata. In germline, CDR1 is MDHEN, CDR2 SYDVKM. Trimming at V came to 3 bases and at J to 2 bases, leaving 3 bases not matched to a gene. The length of the CDR3 is 14 residues. cDNA serving as the sequencing template came from extracted, reverse transcribed RNA. Method: immunoSEQ multiplex PCR; TCRdb's copy keeps in-frame clones and lacks some. Of 140,000 to 150,000 clones in the sample, around 50% were seen once. The rearrangement uses TRBV28 and TRBJ2-5; 7 positions match TRBD1. The TCR sequence derives from a human donor with alopecia areata. Sequenced input: CD4+ T cells sorted from blood. The CDR3 is CASSFRGQQETQYF. For the CDR3, the DNA is TGTGCCAGCAGTTTCAGGGGACAGCAAGAGACCCAGTACTTC.